The 10 T cell receptor beta chains in this list originate from one sample, sequenced in a study of blood T cell repertoires in COVID-19. Generated by immunoSEQ multiplex PCR, the TCRdb table keeps only in-frame clones and is missing some. The sample includes 140,000 or so clones, around 90% of them seen just once. Material for sequencing was peripheral blood. The receptors were sampled from a woman of 80 years or more with acute or convalescent COVID-19.

This clone was found a few times. The V call is TRBV6-5, the J call TRBJ2-1; TRBD2 agrees at 11 bases. CDR3 length: 15 residues. The junction had 4 bases not matched to a gene; V was cut back by 4 bases and J by 5 bases. Per germline, CDR1 MNHEY and CDR2 SVGAGI. The CDR3 here is CASSSLAGDHNEQFF. CDR3 coding DNA: TGTGCCAGCAGTTCACTAGCGGGGGACCACAATGAGCAGTTCTTC.

CDR3 bases: TGCAGCGTTGATAACCAGGGGCACGTCACCTTC. Translation gives CSVDNQGHVTF. The chain combines TRBV29-1 with TRBJ1-2; D possibly corresponds to TRBD1 (6 bases). The CDR3 length is 11 residues. Trimming shortened V by 3 bases and J by 13 bases, and 15 bases separated the two germline ends. The germline V gene encodes CDR1 SQVTM and CDR2 ANQGSEA.

V gene TRBV7-2 combines with J gene TRBJ1-2; 9 bases match TRBD1. V lost 8 bases, J lost 3 bases, and 10 bases stayed unmatched. The CDR3 length is 15 residues. Germline CDR1 is SGHTA and CDR2 is FQGNSA. The CDR3 DNA is TGTGCCAGCCTCACCACAGGGGGCGAATACTATGGCTACACCTTC. Translation: CASLTTGGEYYGYTF.

The chain carries TRBV5-1 and TRBJ2-2; D is unresolved. The CDR3 contains 14 residues. V was shortened by 9 bases and J by 0 bases, with 12 bases between the two germline ends. CDR1 SGHRS and CDR2 YFSETQ come from the germline V gene. In DNA, the CDR3 is TGCGCCACCCGCCGAGGAACGAACACCGGGGAGCTGTTTTTT. Protein: CATRRGTNTGELFF. Full variable domain (remainder filled in from reference TRBV5-1 and TRBJ2-2): KAGVTQTPRYLIKTRGQQVTLSCSPISGHRSVSWYQQTPGQGLQFLFEYFSETQRNKGNFPGRFSGRQFSNSRSEMNVSTLELGDSALYLCATRRGTNTGELFFGEGSRLTVL.

This clone was picked up one time. J is TRBJ1-4 and V is TRBV30; D remains unclear. V lost 0 bases and J 10 bases, leaving 6 bases between the germline ends. The CDR3 has 11 residues. Germline V gene lookup returns CDR1 GTSNPN and CDR2 SVGIG (reference sequence). CDR3 DNA: TGTGCCTGGAGTGTACGGGGAAAACTGTTTTTT. Translated, it gives CAWSVRGKLFF.

The gene calls are TRBV3-1 (or the pseudogene TRBV3-2) and TRBJ2-1; 12 positions match TRBD2. Trimming took 7 bases from V and 9 from J; bases not matched to a gene: 13. The CDR3 is 16 residues long. Germline CDR1 is LGHDT and CDR2 is YNNKEL (reference sequence). The CDR3 DNA reads as TGTGCCAGCACGCCTAGCGGGGGGGCCAATTTTCCTGAGCAGTTCTTC. Translating gives CASTPSGGANFPEQFF.

The rearrangement uses TRBV18 and TRBJ1-2; 8 bases are shared with TRBD1. Germline values: CDR1 KGHSH, CDR2 LQKENI. The V and J ends lost 2 bases and 3 bases, in that order; junction bases with no gene match: 8. The CDR3 sequence is 16 residues long. CDR3 sequence reads: CASSPNQGAGHYGYTF. CDR3 nucleotides: TGTGCCAGCTCACCAAATCAGGGGGCCGGTCACTATGGCTACACCTTC.

The V call is TRBV9, the J call TRBJ1-2, with unresolved D. The CDR3 consists of 12 residues. Germline-derived CDR1 and CDR2 are SGDLS and YYNGEE. V lost 2 bases and J lost 5, with 7 bases in between. CDR3 region: CASSVTQYGYTF. CDR3 nucleotide sequence: TGTGCCAGCAGCGTCACACAGTATGGCTACACCTTC.

The chain couples TRBV7-9 to TRBJ1-1, with TRBD1 matching over 7 bases. Trimming took 4 bases from V and 0 from J; bases not matched to a gene: 5. The germline V gene has CDR1 SEHNR and CDR2 FQNEAQ (reference sequence). The CDR3 is 15 residues long. This CDR3 is CASSSGQDVNTEAFF. CDR3 nucleotide sequence: TGTGCCAGCAGCTCCGGACAGGACGTGAACACTGAAGCTTTCTTT.

The chain recombines TRBV19 with TRBJ1-5; perhaps TRBD1 as D (5 bases). CDR1 and CDR2 from the germline V gene are LNHDA and SQIVND (reference sequence). Deletions cut 5 bases from V and 0 bases from J, with 14 bases between. This CDR3 region has 16 residues. The CDR3 region has the DNA TGTGCCAGTAGTCCACCTTGGGGGGGTAGCAATCAGCCCCAGCATTTT. This codes for CASSPPWGGSNQPQHF.